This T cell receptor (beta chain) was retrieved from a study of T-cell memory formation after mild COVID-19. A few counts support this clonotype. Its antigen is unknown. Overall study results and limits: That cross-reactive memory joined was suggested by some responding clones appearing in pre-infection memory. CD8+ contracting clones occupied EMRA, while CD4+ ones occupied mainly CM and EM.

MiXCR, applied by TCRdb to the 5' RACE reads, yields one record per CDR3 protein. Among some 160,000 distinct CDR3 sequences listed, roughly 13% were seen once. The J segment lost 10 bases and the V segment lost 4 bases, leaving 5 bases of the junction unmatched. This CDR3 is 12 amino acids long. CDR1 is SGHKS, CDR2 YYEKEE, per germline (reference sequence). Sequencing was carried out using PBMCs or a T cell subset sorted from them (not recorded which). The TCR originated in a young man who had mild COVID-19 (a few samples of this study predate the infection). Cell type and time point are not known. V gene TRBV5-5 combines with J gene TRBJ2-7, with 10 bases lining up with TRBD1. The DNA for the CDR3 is TGTGCCAGCAGCCCCGGGACAGGGGAACAGTACTTC. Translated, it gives CASSPGTGEQYF. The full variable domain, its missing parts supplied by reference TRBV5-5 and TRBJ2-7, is DAGVTQSPTHLIKTRGQQVTLRCSPISGHKSVSWYQQVLGQGPQFIFQYYEKEERGRGNFPDRFSARQFPNYSSELNVNALLLGDSALYLCASSPGTGEQYFGPGTRLTVT.